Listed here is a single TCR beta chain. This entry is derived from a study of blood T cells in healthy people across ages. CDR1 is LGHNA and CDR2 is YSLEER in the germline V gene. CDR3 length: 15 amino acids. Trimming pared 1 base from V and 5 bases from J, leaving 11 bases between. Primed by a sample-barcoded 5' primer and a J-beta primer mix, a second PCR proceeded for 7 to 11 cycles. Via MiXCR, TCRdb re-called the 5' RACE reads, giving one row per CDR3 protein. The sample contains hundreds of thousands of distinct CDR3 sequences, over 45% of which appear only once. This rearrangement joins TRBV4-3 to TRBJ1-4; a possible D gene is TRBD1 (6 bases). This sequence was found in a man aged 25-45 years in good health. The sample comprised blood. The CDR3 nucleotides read TGCGCCAGCAGCCAAGTAGGGGGGCCGAATGAAAAACTGTTTTTT. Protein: CASSQVGGPNEKLFF.